This TCR beta chain was sequenced during a study of T cell responses to AZD1222 COVID-19 vaccine. This CDR3 spans 17 amino acids. J gave up 8 bases and V 3 bases, and 15 bases lay outside the gene matches. The germline CDR1 and CDR2 sequences are MNHEY and SMNVEV (reference sequence). The method was immunoSEQ multiplex PCR; TCRdb's version includes in-frame clones alone and lacks a portion of them. The data contain tens of thousands of clones, about four fifths of them singletons. Sequenced here: peripheral blood, sampled 28 days after the second AZD1222 dose. V and J are TRBV27 and TRBJ2-1; TRBD2 agrees at 8 bases. The source of this sequence is an adult who received the AZD1222 COVID-19 vaccine. CDR3 nucleotide sequence: TGTGCCAGCAGTTTTCTCGGAAGGCGGAGCGGGAGTTATGAGCAGTTCTTC. It encodes CASSFLGRRSGSYEQFF.